This TCR beta chain is drawn from a study of CD8+CD57+ T cells in acquired aplastic anemia. Overall study: An average of 3.2 ug of DNA was obtained from sorted CD4+ and CD8+ cells.

Sequencing was done on patients that had shown CD8+CD57+ cell expansion by flow cytometry. The enrolled patients all had severe acquired aplastic anemia. No therapy was given to patients before blood sampling. Genomic DNA, serving as template, underwent TCR beta VDJ and CDR3 profiling. TCRdb reanalysed the reads using MiXCR and keeps one entry per CDR3 protein. The table lists roughly 250,000 distinct CDR3 sequences, about 80% of them singletons, with around 40% in the top ten. This clonotype was detected only once. V shed 6 bases, J shed 4 bases, and the junction held 8 bases outside the gene matches. This CDR3 contains 14 residues. Germline CDR1 is MNHNY and CDR2 is SVGAGI (reference sequence).

This chain uses TRBV6-6 with TRBJ1-1; TRBD1 aligns across 7 bases. Sequenced input: sorted CD4+, CD8+, or CD8+CD57+ T cells (not recorded which) from PBMCs. The receptor was isolated from a human donor with aplastic anemia. This CDR3 reads CASSRGGVGTEAFF. The CDR3 DNA reads TGTGCCAGCAGCCGAGGGGGCGTAGGCACTGAAGCTTTCTTT.